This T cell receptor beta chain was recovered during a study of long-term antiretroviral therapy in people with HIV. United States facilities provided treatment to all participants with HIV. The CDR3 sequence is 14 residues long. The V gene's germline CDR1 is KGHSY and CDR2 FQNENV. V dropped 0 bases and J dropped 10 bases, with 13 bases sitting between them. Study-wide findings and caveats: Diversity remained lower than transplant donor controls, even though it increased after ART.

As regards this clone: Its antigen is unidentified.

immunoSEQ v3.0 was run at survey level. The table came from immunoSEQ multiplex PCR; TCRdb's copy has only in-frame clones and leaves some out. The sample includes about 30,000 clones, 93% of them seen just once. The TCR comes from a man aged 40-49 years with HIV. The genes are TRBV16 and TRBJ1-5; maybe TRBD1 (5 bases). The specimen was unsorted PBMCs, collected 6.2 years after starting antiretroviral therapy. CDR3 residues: CASSQSRQGIPQHF. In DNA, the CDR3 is TGTGCCAGCAGCCAATCGCGGCAGGGCATTCCCCAGCATTTT.